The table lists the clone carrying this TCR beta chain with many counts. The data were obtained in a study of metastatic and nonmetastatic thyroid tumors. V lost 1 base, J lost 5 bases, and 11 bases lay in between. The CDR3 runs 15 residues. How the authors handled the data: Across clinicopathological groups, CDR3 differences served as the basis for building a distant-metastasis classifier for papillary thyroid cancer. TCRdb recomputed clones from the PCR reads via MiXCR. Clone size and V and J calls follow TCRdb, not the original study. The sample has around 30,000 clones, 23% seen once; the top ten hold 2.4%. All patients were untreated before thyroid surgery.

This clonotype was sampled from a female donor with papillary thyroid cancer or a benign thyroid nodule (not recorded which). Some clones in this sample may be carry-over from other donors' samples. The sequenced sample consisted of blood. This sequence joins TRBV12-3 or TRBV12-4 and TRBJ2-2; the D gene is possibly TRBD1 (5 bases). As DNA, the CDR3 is TGTGCCAGCAGTTTAGTGGGAAGGGGAACCGGGGAGCTGTTTTTT. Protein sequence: CASSLVGRGTGELFF.